The 7 T cell receptor beta chains below were found in one sample sequenced in a study of long-term antiretroviral therapy in people with HIV. Runs used v3.0 of the immunoSEQ assay and were done at survey level. Using immunoSEQ multiplex PCR, the repertoire was profiled, and TCRdb retains in-frame clones only, with some absent. The sample records 27,000 or so clones, about 83% being singletons. Sequenced material: unsorted PBMCs, taken 4.8 to 5 years after starting antiretroviral therapy. The receptors derive from a man aged 40-50 years with HIV.

The rearrangement uses TRBV5-6 and TRBJ2-1; TRBD2 matches at 7 bases. Germline CDR1 SGHDT, CDR2 YYEEEE. V dropped 4 bases and J dropped 0; count of bases not matched to a gene: 4. This CDR3 has 15 amino acids. The CDR3, as DNA: TGTGCCAGCAGCCCCGGACTAGTCTCCTACAATGAGCAGTTCTTC. This gives the protein CASSPGLVSYNEQFF. The full variable domain, in which reference TRBV5-6 and TRBJ2-1 provide the parts outside the CDR3, is DAGVTQSPTHLIKTRGQQVTLRCSPKSGHDTVSWYQQALGQGPQFIFQYYEEEERQRGNFPDRFSGHQFPNYSSELNVNALLLGDSALYLCASSPGLVSYNEQFFGPGTRLTVL.

The chain combines TRBV18 with TRBJ2-3; D perhaps matches TRBD2 (6 bases). CDR3 length: 16 residues. V lost 3 bases and J 4 bases, leaving 17 bases between the germline ends. Germline CDR1 is KGHSH and CDR2 is LQKENI. The CDR3 nucleotides are TGTGCCAGCTCACCTCCCACTAGCCTATGGGCAGATACGCAGTATTTT. This encodes CASSPPTSLWADTQYF.

The chain has TRBV9 and TRBJ2-1; 13 bases fit TRBD2. The germline V gene encodes CDR1 SGDLS and CDR2 YYNGEE. This CDR3 region has 14 residues. Trimming cost V 2 bases and J 12 bases; bases outside gene matches: 5. Here the CDR3 DNA reads TGTGCCAGCAGCGTTGGGACTAGCGGGATCCGGCAGTTCTTC. Translating it yields CASSVGTSGIRQFF.

The rearrangement uses TRBV9 and TRBJ2-1; D not resolved. The V end was cut by 4 bases, the J end by 6 bases, with 20 bases between. CDR3 size: 16 residues. Germline assignment: CDR1 SGDLS and CDR2 YYNGEE. Here the CDR3 DNA reads TGTGCCAGCAGCCCAAGCCCCGGATTTAACGCCAATGAGCAGTTCTTC. Residues: CASSPSPGFNANEQFF.

This clone was seen only a few times. The chain is built from TRBV6-6 and TRBJ2-7; 7 bases align to TRBD2. V was pared by 6 bases and J by 5 bases, with 1 base of the junction left unmatched. CDR1 is MNHNY, CDR2 SVGAGI, per germline (reference sequence). The CDR3 length is 11 residues. The CDR3 protein is CASRAGDEQYF. CDR3 nucleotides: TGTGCCAGCAGGGCGGGGGACGAGCAGTACTTC.

Concerning this clone itself: Mismatch with germline at one junction end may stem from a read error. The chain has TRBV7-7 and TRBJ2-5, with D possibly matching TRBD2 (7 bases). The CDR3 is 16 amino acids. Per the germline V gene, CDR1 is SSHAT and CDR2 is FNYEAQ (reference sequence). The CDR3 spells CASSLGGGRGQETQYF. The CDR3 bases are TGTGCTAGCAGCTTAGGGGGAGGGCGGGGGCAAGAGACCCAGTACTTC.

The CDR3 nucleotides read TGTGCCAGTAGTATCGGATGGGACACATCCTACGAGCAGTACTTC. It codes for CASSIGWDTSYEQYF. The chain is built from TRBV19 and TRBJ2-7, with D tentatively TRBD1 (6 bases). Per the germline V gene, CDR1 is LNHDA and CDR2 is SQIVND (reference sequence). V was cut by 3 bases and J by 1 base, with 13 bases left in between. The CDR3 consists of 15 residues.